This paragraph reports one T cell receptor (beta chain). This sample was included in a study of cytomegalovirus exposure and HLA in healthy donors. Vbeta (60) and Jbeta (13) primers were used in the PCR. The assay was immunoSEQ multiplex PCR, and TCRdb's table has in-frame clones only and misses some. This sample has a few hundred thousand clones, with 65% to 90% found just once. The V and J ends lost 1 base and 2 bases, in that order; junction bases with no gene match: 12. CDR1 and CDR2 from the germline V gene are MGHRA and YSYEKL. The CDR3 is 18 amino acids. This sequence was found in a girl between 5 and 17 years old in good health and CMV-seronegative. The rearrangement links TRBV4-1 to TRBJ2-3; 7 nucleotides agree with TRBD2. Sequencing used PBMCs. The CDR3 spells CASSQAYSATSFTDTQYF. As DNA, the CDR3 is TGCGCCAGCAGCCAAGCATATTCCGCGACTAGCTTCACAGATACGCAGTATTTT.